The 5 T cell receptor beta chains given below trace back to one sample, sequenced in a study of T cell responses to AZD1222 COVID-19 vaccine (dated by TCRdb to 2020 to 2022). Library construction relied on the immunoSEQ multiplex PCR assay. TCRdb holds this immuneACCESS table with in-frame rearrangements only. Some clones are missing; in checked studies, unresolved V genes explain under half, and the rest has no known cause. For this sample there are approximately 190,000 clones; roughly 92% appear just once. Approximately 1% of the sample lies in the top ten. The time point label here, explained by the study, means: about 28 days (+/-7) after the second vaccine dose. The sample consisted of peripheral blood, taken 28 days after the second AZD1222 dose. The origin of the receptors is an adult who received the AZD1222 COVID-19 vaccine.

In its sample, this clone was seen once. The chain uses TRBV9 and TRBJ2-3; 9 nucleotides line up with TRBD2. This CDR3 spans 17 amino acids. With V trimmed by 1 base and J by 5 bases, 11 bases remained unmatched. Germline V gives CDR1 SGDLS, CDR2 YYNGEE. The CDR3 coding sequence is TGTGCCAGCAGCGTACCTGAGGAGCGGGGGGCGGGAGATACGCAGTATTTT. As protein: CASSVPEERGAGDTQYF.

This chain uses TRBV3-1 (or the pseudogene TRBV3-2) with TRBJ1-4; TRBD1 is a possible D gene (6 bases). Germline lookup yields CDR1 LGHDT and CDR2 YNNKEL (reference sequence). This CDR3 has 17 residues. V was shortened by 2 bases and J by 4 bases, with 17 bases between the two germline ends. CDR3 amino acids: CASSQTVWGALNEKLFF. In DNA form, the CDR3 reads TGTGCCAGCAGCCAAACGGTTTGGGGGGCGCTTAATGAAAAACTGTTTTTT.

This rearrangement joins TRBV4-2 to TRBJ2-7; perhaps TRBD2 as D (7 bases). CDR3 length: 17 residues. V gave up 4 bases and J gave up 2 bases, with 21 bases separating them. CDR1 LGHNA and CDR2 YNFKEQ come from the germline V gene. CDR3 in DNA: TGTGCCAGCAGCCCCGCGGTGGGAGGGGGGGCGGCCTACGAGCAGTACTTC. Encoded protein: CASSPAVGGGAAYEQYF.

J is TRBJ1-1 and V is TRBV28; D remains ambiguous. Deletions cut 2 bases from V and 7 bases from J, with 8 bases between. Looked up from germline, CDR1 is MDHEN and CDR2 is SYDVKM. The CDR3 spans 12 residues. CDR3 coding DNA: TGTGCCAGCAGTTTACAAACCTTTGAAGCTTTCTTT. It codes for CASSLQTFEAFF.

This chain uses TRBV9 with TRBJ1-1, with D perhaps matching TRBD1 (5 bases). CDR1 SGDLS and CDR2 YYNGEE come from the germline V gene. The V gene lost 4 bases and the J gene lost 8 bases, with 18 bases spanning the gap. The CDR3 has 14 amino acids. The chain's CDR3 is CASSPRDGAAEAFF. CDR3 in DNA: TGTGCCAGCAGCCCACGCGATGGGGCAGCCGAAGCTTTCTTT.